Detailed here is one TCR beta chain. Its antigen remains unknown. This entry comes from a study of lymphopenia after photon versus proton radiotherapy. Study-level results: Relative stability marked proton patients; photon patients lost diversity and naive cells. Oligoclonal CD8+ Temra expansion after nadir drove photon patients' diversity drop.

Profiled with immunoSEQ multiplex PCR; TCRdb holds only in-frame clones, not every one. The sample includes about 61,000 clones, approximately 86% of them seen just once. Germline V lookup: CDR1 SGHKS, CDR2 YYEKEE (reference sequence). The V and J ends lost 4 bases and 6 bases, in that order; junction bases with no gene match: 6. The CDR3 has 14 residues. Source: peripheral blood, taken from a patient treated with photon-based radiotherapy. The chain is built from TRBV5-5 and TRBJ2-1; 8 positions agree with TRBD1. The clonotype was recovered from a man aged 35 to 55 with gastric cancer. CDR3 nucleotides: TGTGCCAGCAGCCGGGGACAGGCCGCCAATGAGCAGTTCTTC. This translates into CASSRGQAANEQFF.